The source of this T cell receptor (beta chain) is a study of T cells after yellow fever vaccination. Turning to the study itself: Where fractions had low cell numbers, libraries were prepared from them with the SMART-Seq v4 Ultra Low Input RNA kit.

This clonotype appeared many times. TCRdb used MiXCR to reprocess the 5' RACE reads, holding one entry per CDR3 protein. Of approximately 250,000 distinct CDR3 sequences listed, over 3% are singletons. The CDR3 sequence is 13 residues long. Trimming pared 7 bases from V and 5 bases from J, leaving 15 bases between. Sequencing used PBMCs, obtained 15 days after the yellow fever booster vaccination. J is TRBJ2-7 and V is TRBV12-3 or TRBV12-4; D perhaps matches TRBD1 (5 bases). The source is a man aged 18-30 years who received the YFV17D yellow fever vaccine. The CDR3 loop reads CASTGPGIHEQYF. The DNA for the CDR3 is TGTGCCAGCACTGGGCCAGGGATACACGAGCAGTACTTC.